This T cell receptor (beta chain) was recorded in a study of regulatory T cells in long-lasting Graves disease. To make TCR beta libraries, researchers used iRepertoire HTBI primers and Arm-PCR of CDR3 regions. Each CDR3 protein gets one entry after TCRdb re-called the multiplex PCR reads with MiXCR. The sample includes a few hundred thousand distinct CDR3 sequences, about 20% of them seen just once. The CDR3 runs 13 residues. The trim removed 8 bases at V and 6 bases at J, leaving 5 bases unmatched. In this sample, this clonotype turned up many times. Time point given: persistent/refractory GD, antithyroid drugs over 5 years with positive TRAb. Preparation of the TCR library used RNA extracted from PBMCs. A volume of about 9 milliliters of peripheral blood was collected in EDTA tubes.

This material consisted of peripheral blood mononuclear cells (PBMCs), taken when the disease was refractory, from a patient treated with antithyroid drugs. This TCR came from a female donor with Graves disease. The chain couples TRBV12-3 or TRBV12-4 to TRBJ1-5, with 9 bases matching TRBD1. The CDR3 DNA is TGTGCCAGCGTACAGGGGGCTGGTCAGCCCCAGCATTTT. Its translation: CASVQGAGQPQHF.